This TCR beta chain is from a study of spatial heterogeneity in lung cancer. A distinct unique molecular identifier was carried by each TCR cDNA molecule. TCRdb analysed the 5' RACE reads with MiXCR anew, one entry per CDR3 protein. The table shows about 120,000 distinct CDR3 sequences, with more than 9% occurring only once. Time point specified: blood at routine non-recurrence follow-up after resection. Tumor, nontumor lung or frozen PBMC supplied whole RNA that was sequenced unsorted. Trimming at V came to 4 bases and at J to 4 bases, leaving 5 bases not matched to a gene. CDR3 length: 14 amino acids. Germline loops: CDR1 SGHNT, CDR2 YYREEE (reference sequence). The study, taken as a whole, reports: Detection of ubiquitous tumor TCRs in blood was higher at resection than follow-up.

This clonotype was picked up a small number of times. What it binds is not known. Sequencing was performed on PBMCs, taken at follow-up. The source of this sequence is a male donor with early-stage non-small cell lung cancer. The V and J genes are TRBV5-4 and TRBJ1-2; 9 nucleotides align to TRBD1. CDR3 protein: CASSTGQGVYGYTF. As DNA, the CDR3 is TGTGCCAGCAGCACGGGACAGGGTGTCTATGGCTACACCTTC.